This T cell receptor beta chain was retrieved from a study of blood T cell repertoires in COVID-19. Across the study: The United States, Italy and Spain supplied acute and convalescent COVID-19 samples.

V lost 5 bases, J lost 1 base, and 6 bases stayed unmatched. The germline gives CDR1 KGHDR, CDR2 SFDVKD. CDR3 size: 15 residues. Only in-frame clones appear in the TCRdb table, and some are missing; sequencing was by immunoSEQ multiplex PCR. The sample lists about 100,000 clones, around four fifths occurring once. The chain recombines TRBV24-1 with TRBJ2-5, with TRBD2 identical over 7 bases. Specimen: peripheral blood. This receptor was taken from a man in his sixties with acute or convalescent COVID-19. Here the CDR3 reads CATSGGGEGQETQYF. CDR3 sequence (DNA): TGTGCCACCAGTGGGGGGGGAGAGGGCCAAGAGACCCAGTACTTC.